The 22 T cell receptor beta chains below were found in one sample sequenced in a study of blood T cell repertoires in COVID-19. Sequencing used immunoSEQ multiplex PCR; TCRdb keeps in-frame clones, though not all of them. The table includes about 130,000 clones, around nine tenths detected once. Sequenced sample: peripheral blood. The receptors were sampled from a woman older than 75 with acute or convalescent COVID-19.

The chain uses TRBV7-2 and TRBJ2-1; 10 positions agree with TRBD2. Trimming cost V 2 bases and J 6 bases; bases outside gene matches: 4. CDR3 length: 15 amino acids. Germline V gives CDR1 SGHTA, CDR2 FQGNSA. This CDR3 reads CASSLSGTSVNEQFF. For the CDR3, the DNA is TGTGCCAGCAGCTTATCCGGGACTAGCGTCAATGAGCAGTTCTTC.

This chain uses TRBV5-1 with TRBJ2-7; a possible D gene is TRBD1 (5 bases). The germline V gene encodes CDR1 SGHRS and CDR2 YFSETQ. The length of the CDR3 is 15 residues. The ends were cut back, 1 base at V and 1 base at J, with 12 bases in the middle. The CDR3 sequence is CASSLSPDSSYEQYF. CDR3 bases: TGCGCCAGCAGCTTGTCCCCCGACAGTTCCTACGAGCAGTACTTC.

This clone has a single count. The genes are TRBV4-3 and TRBJ1-2; D might be TRBD1 (6 bases). The CDR3 consists of 15 residues. The V gene's germline CDR1 is LGHNA and CDR2 YSLEER. The V end lost 1 base, the J end lost 2 bases, and 11 bases lay between the germline ends. CDR3 loop: CASSQGTVGNYGYTF. CDR3 bases: TGCGCCAGCAGCCAAGGGACAGTGGGCAACTATGGCTACACCTTC.

The J gene is TRBJ2-5, the V gene TRBV4-1, with 11 bases matching TRBD2. V was clipped by 1 base and J by 2 bases; unmatched bases: 3. This CDR3 has 16 residues. The germline V gene has CDR1 MGHRA and CDR2 YSYEKL. In DNA form, the CDR3 reads TGCGCCAGCAGCCAAGGTACTAGCGGGGGACAAGAGACCCAGTACTTC. Translating it yields CASSQGTSGGQETQYF.

The chain is built from TRBV11-2 and TRBJ1-5; D uncertain. The CDR3 spans 14 residues. CDR1 and CDR2 (germline): SGHAT, FQNNGV. Trimming removed 0 bases at V and 7 bases at J, with 10 bases between. The CDR3 protein is CASSLDRLGQPQHF. The CDR3 DNA follows: TGTGCCAGCAGCTTAGATAGACTAGGGCAGCCCCAGCATTTT.

This chain joins TRBV5-4 and TRBJ1-6, with 11 bases lining up with TRBD1. Germline V gene data show CDR1 as SGHNT and CDR2 as YYREEE (reference sequence). J gave up 4 bases and V 4 bases, and 4 bases lay outside the gene matches. This CDR3 has 16 amino acids. The CDR3: CASSAGTGGYNSPLHF. The CDR3 bases are TGTGCCAGCAGCGCCGGGACAGGGGGTTATAATTCACCCCTCCACTTT.

V is TRBV7-2 and J is TRBJ1-2; no clear D gene. CDR3 size: 12 residues. Germline V gives CDR1 SGHTA, CDR2 FQGNSA. Deletions cut 5 bases from V and 4 bases from J, with 8 bases between. CDR3 residues: CASSPFRYGYTF. The CDR3 nucleotides are TGTGCCAGCAGCCCCTTCCGCTATGGCTACACCTTC.

The V gene is TRBV5-1, the J gene TRBJ2-5; TRBD1 matches at 8 bases. Germline lookup yields CDR1 SGHRS and CDR2 YFSETQ. The ends lost 0 bases at V and 2 bases at J; junction bases unmatched: 9. This CDR3 is built from 17 residues. The DNA of the CDR3 is TGCGCCAGCAGCTTGGCCCGTGGGACAGGCTTGCAAGAGACCCAGTACTTC. As protein: CASSLARGTGLQETQYF.

This clone turned up a few times. This chain connects TRBV4-1 to TRBJ2-2; tentatively, D is TRBD1 (5 bases). The germline V gene has CDR1 MGHRA and CDR2 YSYEKL. The CDR3 covers 15 residues. V dropped 3 bases and J dropped 1 base, with 9 bases sitting between them. As DNA, the CDR3 is TGCGCCAGCAGCCAGCCGACAGAGAACACCGGGGAGCTGTTTTTT. Protein: CASSQPTENTGELFF.

The chain employs TRBV6-2 or TRBV6-3 and TRBJ2-7, with 7 bases identical to TRBD2. The germline V gene has CDR1 MNHEY and CDR2 SVGEGT. The CDR3 covers 18 residues. The V segment lost 0 bases and the J segment 4 bases; nucleotides outside the gene matches: 15. The CDR3 loop is CASSYSMYRASGLYEQYF. For the CDR3, the DNA is TGTGCCAGCAGTTACTCGATGTACCGGGCTAGCGGACTATACGAGCAGTACTTC.

The chain combines TRBV28 with TRBJ1-5, with D unresolved. Germline lookup yields CDR1 MDHEN and CDR2 SYDVKM. Trimming stripped 2 bases from V and 0 bases from J, with 8 bases between. This CDR3 contains 15 residues. The CDR3 nucleotides read TGTGCCAGCAGTTTACACAGTAATAGCAATCAGCCCCAGCATTTT. Translation gives CASSLHSNSNQPQHF.

This rearrangement joins TRBV28 to TRBJ1-2; 9 positions match TRBD1. Germline values: CDR1 MDHEN, CDR2 SYDVKM. V shed 5 bases and J 2 bases; nucleotides not matched to a gene: 3. The CDR3 runs 14 residues. In nucleotides, the CDR3 is TGTGCCAGCAGTACAGGGGGCAGGAACTATGGCTACACCTTC. This gives the protein CASSTGGRNYGYTF.

The chain uses TRBV19 and TRBJ1-4, with D possibly TRBD1 on 5 matching bases. This CDR3 has 15 amino acids. CDR1 and CDR2 from the germline V gene are LNHDA and SQIVND (reference sequence). Deletions cut 0 bases from V and 10 bases from J, with 15 bases between. In DNA form, the CDR3 reads TGTGCCAGTAGTATAGAGGGCAGGGCTGGTGGAAAACTGTTTTTT. Translation: CASSIEGRAGGKLFF.

The chain carries TRBV10-3 and TRBJ1-5; a weak D match, TRBD1 (5 bases). This CDR3 has 14 amino acids. Germline-derived CDR1 and CDR2 are ENHRY and SYGVKD. Trimming pared 8 bases from V and 0 bases from J, leaving 11 bases between. In DNA, the CDR3 is TGTGCCATCGGGGCAGGATATAGCAATCAGCCCCAGCATTTT. It specifies CAIGAGYSNQPQHF.

The rearrangement uses TRBV27 and TRBJ1-1, with D unresolved. V was shortened by 8 bases and J by 5 bases, with 21 bases between the two germline ends. This CDR3 has 15 amino acids. Germline CDR1 and CDR2: MNHEY and SMNVEV (reference sequence). CDR3 in DNA: TGTGCCAGCCTTAGGTCCGGGATCCTGGGGACTGAAGCTTTCTTT. Its protein product is CASLRSGILGTEAFF.

The chain recombines TRBV5-4 with TRBJ1-2; D unclear. The CDR3 has 13 amino acids. V shed 2 bases and J shed 7 bases, with 12 bases lying between them. CDR1 and CDR2 from the germline V gene are SGHNT and YYREEE (reference sequence). CDR3 nucleotides: TGTGCCAGCAGCTTCTCGCAGAGGAGTGGCTACACCTTC. Protein: CASSFSQRSGYTF. The entire variable domain, with the rest obtained from reference TRBV5-4 and TRBJ1-2, is as follows: ETGVTQSPTHLIKTRGQQVTLRCSSQSGHNTVSWYQQALGQGPQFIFQYYREEENGRGNFPPRFSGLQFPNYSSELNVNALELDDSALYLCASSFSQRSGYTFGSGTRLTVV.

V usage is TRBV2 and J usage is TRBJ2-3; 10 bases line up with TRBD2. CDR1 is SNHLY and CDR2 is FYNNEI in the germline V gene. The CDR3 covers 14 residues. V lost 7 bases, J lost 5 bases, and 6 bases stayed unmatched. The CDR3 DNA is TGTGCCAGCAAAGGCAGCGGGGGGGGAGATACGCAGTATTTT. Translated, it gives CASKGSGGGDTQYF.

V and J are TRBV7-9 and TRBJ2-1, with a possible D match to TRBD2 (6 bases). Germline CDR1 and CDR2: SEHNR and FQNEAQ (reference sequence). CDR3 length: 15 residues. Trimming removed 0 bases from V and 8 bases from J, with 14 bases in between. CDR3 sequence: CASSLASSPSDEQFF. CDR3 DNA: TGTGCCAGCAGCTTAGCCAGCTCCCCTAGCGATGAGCAGTTCTTC.

The rearrangement joins TRBV6-2 or TRBV6-3 to TRBJ2-7; 7 bases fit TRBD1. The V gene's germline CDR1 is MNHEY and CDR2 SVGEGT. The CDR3 spans 15 residues. V lost 3 bases to trimming and J lost 6 bases; unmatched junction nucleotides: 11. The CDR3 region is CASSYPGTATGEQYF. The CDR3 DNA reads as TGTGCCAGCAGTTATCCCGGGACAGCGACTGGCGAGCAGTACTTC.

The rearrangement links TRBV21-1 to TRBJ2-3; the D segment call TRBD2 is taken from the table without a DNA check. TRBV21-1 counts as a pseudogene. This CDR3 has 16 residues. In nucleotides, the CDR3 is TGTGCCAGCAGCAAATATGCGCGGGATCAGAGAGATACGCAGTATTTT. As protein: CASSKYARDQRDTQYF.

The chain is built from TRBV5-1 and TRBJ2-2, with 13 nucleotides matching TRBD2. The CDR3 has 16 amino acids. In germline, CDR1 is SGHRS, CDR2 YFSETQ. The junction had 7 bases not matched to a gene; V was cut back by 4 bases and J by 7 bases. The CDR3 here is CASSRTSGRGSGELFF. In DNA, the CDR3 is TGCGCCAGCAGCCGAACTAGCGGGAGGGGGAGCGGGGAGCTGTTTTTT. Full variable domain (missing parts from reference TRBV5-1 and TRBJ2-2): KAGVTQTPRYLIKTRGQQVTLSCSPISGHRSVSWYQQTPGQGLQFLFEYFSETQRNKGNFPGRFSGRQFSNSRSEMNVSTLELGDSALYLCASSRTSGRGSGELFFGEGSRLTVL.

The J gene is TRBJ1-2, the V gene TRBV4-1; D is unclear. Germline values: CDR1 MGHRA, CDR2 YSYEKL. V dropped 0 bases and J dropped 3 bases, with 8 bases sitting between them. This CDR3 contains 14 residues. The CDR3 coding sequence is TGCGCCAGCAGCCAAGACAGGATGGACTATGGCTACACCTTC. Translated, it gives CASSQDRMDYGYTF.